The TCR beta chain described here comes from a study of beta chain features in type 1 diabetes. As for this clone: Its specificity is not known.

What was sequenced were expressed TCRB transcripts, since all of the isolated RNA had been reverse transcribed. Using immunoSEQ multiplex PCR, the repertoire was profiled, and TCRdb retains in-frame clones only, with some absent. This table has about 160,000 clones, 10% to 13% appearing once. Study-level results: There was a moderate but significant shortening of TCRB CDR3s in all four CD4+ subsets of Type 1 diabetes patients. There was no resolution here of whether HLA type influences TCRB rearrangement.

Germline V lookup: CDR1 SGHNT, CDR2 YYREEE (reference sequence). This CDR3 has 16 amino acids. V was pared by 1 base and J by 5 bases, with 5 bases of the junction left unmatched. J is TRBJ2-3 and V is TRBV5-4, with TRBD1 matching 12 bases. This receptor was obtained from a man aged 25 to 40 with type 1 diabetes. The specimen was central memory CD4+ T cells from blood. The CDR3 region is CASSLPGQGAQDTQYF. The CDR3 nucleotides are TGTGCCAGCAGCTTGCCGGGACAGGGGGCTCAAGATACGCAGTATTTT.